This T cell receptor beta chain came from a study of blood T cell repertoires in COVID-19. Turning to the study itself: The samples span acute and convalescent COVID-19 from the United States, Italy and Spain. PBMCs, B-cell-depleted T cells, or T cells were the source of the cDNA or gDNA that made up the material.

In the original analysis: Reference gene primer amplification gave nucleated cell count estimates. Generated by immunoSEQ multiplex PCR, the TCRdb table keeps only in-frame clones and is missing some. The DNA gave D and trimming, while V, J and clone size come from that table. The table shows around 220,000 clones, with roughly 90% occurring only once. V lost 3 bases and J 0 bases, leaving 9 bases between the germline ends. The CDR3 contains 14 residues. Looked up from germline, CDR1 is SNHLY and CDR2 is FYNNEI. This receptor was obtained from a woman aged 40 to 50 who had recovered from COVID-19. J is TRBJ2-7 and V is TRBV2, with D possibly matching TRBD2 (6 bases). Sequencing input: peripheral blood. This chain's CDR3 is CASSELGGSYEQYF. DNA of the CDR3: TGTGCCAGCAGTGAGTTGGGGGGCTCCTACGAGCAGTACTTC.